Listed here are 30 T cell receptor delta chains from one sample, sequenced in a study of human gamma delta and Vdelta1 T cells. TCRdb re-called the PCR reads using CATT. The profile covers about 6,400 delta-chain clones, with around 41% appearing a single time and approximately 9% taken by the ten largest. Their recognized antigens are unknown. The specimen sequenced was Vdelta1 gamma-delta T cells from blood grown in culture (DOT cells). The receptors were sampled from a human donor in good health.

In its sample, this clone was seen a few times. The chain is built from TRDV1 and TRDJ1; TRDD3 matches 8 bases. CDR1 TSWWSYY and CDR2 QGS come from the germline V gene. V dropped 2 bases and J dropped 0; count of bases not matched to a gene: 32. This CDR3 spans 25 amino acids. The chain's CDR3 is CALGEFSHLRRIILGGLKDTDKLIF. DNA of the CDR3: TGTGCTCTTGGGGAATTCTCTCACCTCCGCCGCATTATACTGGGGGGGTTAAAGGACACCGATAAACTCATCTTT.

The chain joins TRDV1 to TRDJ1, with TRDD3 matching 7 bases. This CDR3 is built from 20 residues. Losses at the gene ends were 2 bases for V and 0 bases for J; bases not matched to a gene: 18. CDR1 TSWWSYY and CDR2 QGS come from the germline V gene. CDR3 sequence reads: CALGERIPTEDTPNTDKLIF. The CDR3 DNA follows: TGTGCTCTTGGGGAAAGGATCCCTACTGAGGATACGCCAAACACCGATAAACTCATCTTT.

This rearrangement joins TRDV1 to TRDJ1, with D perhaps TRDD2 or TRDD3 (6 bases each). V was shortened by 3 bases and J by 5 bases, with 22 bases between the two germline ends. The germline V gene encodes CDR1 TSWWSYY and CDR2 QGS. CDR3 length: 17 amino acids. CDR3 sequence (DNA): TGTGCTCTTGGGGACCTGTCCTACGACGATACGTCTGATAAACTCATCTTT. Its translation is CALGDLSYDDTSDKLIF.

This chain links TRAV14/DV4 with TRDJ1, with TRDD3 matching over 11 bases. Trimming at V came to 4 bases and at J to 0 bases, leaving 22 bases not matched to a gene. The CDR3 is 22 amino acids. The germline V gene encodes CDR1 TSDPSYG and CDR2 QGSYDQQN (reference sequence). The DNA of the CDR3 is TGTGCAATGAGAGTATTACCTTCCTCACGTTACTGGGGGATAAGAAACACCGATAAACTCATCTTT. Protein sequence: CAMRVLPSSRYWGIRNTDKLIF.

This rearrangement joins TRAV29/DV5 to TRDJ4, with TRDD3 matching over 9 bases. The CDR3 runs to 15 residues. CDR1 is NSMFDY, CDR2 ISSIKDK, per germline. Losses at the gene ends were 1 base for V and 3 bases for J; bases not matched to a gene: 10. Written as DNA, the CDR3 is TGTGCAGCAAGCCTACGGGTGGGGATACGTGGACCCCTGATCTTT. This sequence encodes CAASLRVGIRGPLIF. The variable domain in full, with the rest retrieved from reference TRAV29/DV5 and TRDJ4, is DQQVKQNSPSLSVQEGRISILNCDYTNSMFDYFLWYKKYPAEGPTFLISISSIKDKNEDGRFTVFLNKSAKHLSLHIVPSQPGDSAVYFCAASLRVGIRGPLIFGKGTYLEVQQ.

In this sample, this clone turned up once. The rearrangement links TRDV1 to TRDJ1; TRDD2 or TRDD3 may be the D gene (6 bases each). V was pared by 1 base and J by 1 base, with 22 bases between. Per the germline V gene, CDR1 is TSWWSYY and CDR2 is QGS. This CDR3 has 19 residues. The CDR3 loop reads CALGEPSYSWGGTTDKLIF. The CDR3 DNA sequence: TGTGCTCTTGGGGAACCCTCCTACTCCTGGGGAGGGACCACCGATAAACTCATCTTT.

The table lists this clone with a few counts. The chain recombines TRDV1 with TRDJ1; a possible D gene is TRDD3 (5 bases). This CDR3 spans 21 amino acids. Trimming took off 0 bases at V and 0 bases at J, with 26 bases between the two ends. CDR1 and CDR2 (germline): TSWWSYY, QGS. CDR3 bases: TGTGCTCTTGGGGAACTAGTTTTAGCTAGGGCTGGGAACCTGTACACCGATAAACTCATCTTT. This gives the protein CALGELVLARAGNLYTDKLIF.

The chain links TRDV1 to TRDJ1; unclear D gene. The germline CDR1 and CDR2 sequences are TSWWSYY and QGS. CDR3 size: 16 residues. V lost 8 bases and J 1 base, leaving 20 bases between the germline ends. The CDR3 DNA reads as TGTGCTCTTAATTCTCTTGAGGGGTTTATCACCGATAAACTCATCTTT. Translated, it gives CALNSLEGFITDKLIF.

This clone was counted between two and nine times. The gene calls are TRDV1 and TRDJ1, with TRDD3 matching over 7 bases. This CDR3 is 21 amino acids long. Germline V lookup: CDR1 TSWWSYY, CDR2 QGS. V gave up 1 base and J gave up 0 bases; unmatched junction bases: 20. The CDR3 is CALGERRGSSWGPGYTDKLIF. The CDR3, as DNA: TGTGCTCTTGGGGAACGGCGTGGGAGTAGCTGGGGGCCCGGATACACCGATAAACTCATCTTT.

The rearrangement joins TRDV1 to TRDJ3; 12 bases line up with TRDD3. V dropped 4 bases and J dropped 0; count of bases not matched to a gene: 28. The length of the CDR3 is 27 residues. Germline V gives CDR1 TSWWSYY, CDR2 QGS. The DNA of the CDR3 is TGTGCTCTTGGGGGAGGCCTTCCTACGACCGGGCCTGGGGGATACGGAATAGTCTCCTGGGACACCCGACAGATGTTTTTC. Translated, it gives CALGGGLPTTGPGGYGIVSWDTRQMFF.

This clone was seen only a few times. V usage is TRDV1 and J usage is TRDJ4; 9 bases map to TRDD3. Trimming removed 5 bases from V and 0 bases from J; junction bases left unmatched: 22. CDR3 length: 20 amino acids. Germline V gives CDR1 TSWWSYY, CDR2 QGS. The CDR3 nucleotides read TGTGCTCTTGGGTCTCTTAGGGACCACTACGGTGGGGATACGGCCAGACCCCTGATCTTT. Its protein product is CALGSLRDHYGGDTARPLIF.

The sample holds a few counts of this clone. This sequence joins TRDV1 and TRDJ1; 13 bases agree with TRDD3. The CDR3 sequence is 22 residues long. Trimming removed 8 bases from V and 3 bases from J; junction bases left unmatched: 27. From germline, CDR1 is TSWWSYY and CDR2 QGS. The CDR3 coding sequence is TGTGCTCTTATAGGGTCCCCGACACCCCTTACTGGGGGATACGCTTGGTCCGATAAACTCATCTTT. It encodes CALIGSPTPLTGGYAWSDKLIF.

This sequence joins TRDV1 and TRDJ1, with 9 nucleotides matching TRDD3. This CDR3 spans 18 amino acids. Germline CDR1 is TSWWSYY and CDR2 is QGS. With 0 bases clipped from V and 8 bases from J, the junction kept 16 bases outside the gene matches. CDR3 loop: CALGELVNLLGEPFKLIF. CDR3 bases: TGTGCTCTTGGGGAACTAGTAAACCTACTGGGGGAACCTTTCAAACTCATCTTT.

The V and J genes are TRDV1 and TRDJ1; 9 bases agree with TRDD3. CDR1 is TSWWSYY and CDR2 is QGS in the germline V gene. V was pared by 0 bases and J by 0 bases, with 32 bases of the junction left unmatched. There are 26 residues in the CDR3. CDR3 nucleotides: TGTGCTCTTGGGGAACTCAGGCGCTTCCCCATCTTCGGGTTACTGGGGGACCAGGGAAACACCGATAAACTCATCTTT. This encodes CALGELRRFPIFGLLGDQGNTDKLIF.

This clone was found a few times. The chain couples TRDV1 to TRDJ1, with 8 bases matching TRDD2. The CDR3 loop spans 21 amino acids. Germline lookup yields CDR1 TSWWSYY and CDR2 QGS. The V gene end was trimmed by 5 bases and the J gene end by 0 bases; junction bases not matched to a gene: 23. The CDR3 DNA reads TGTGCTCTTGGGACCTTCTTCCTACCCCTTCTGGATCCGATGTACACCGATAAACTCATCTTT. It codes for CALGTFFLPLLDPMYTDKLIF.

Turning to this clone: A far larger clone is only one base removed, so a read error is likely. Other nucleotide sequences in the sample specify the same CDR3. The chain has TRDV1 and TRDJ1; 9 nucleotides align to TRDD3. CDR3 length equals 19 residues. From germline, CDR1 is TSWWSYY and CDR2 QGS. V gave up 7 bases and J gave up 2 bases; unmatched junction bases: 20. CDR3 DNA sequence: TGTGCTCTTGACCAAGGGTCCGGGGGATACCTAAAGAGTACCGATAAACTCATCTTT. Translation: CALDQGSGGYLKSTDKLIF.

Only a few counts were recorded for this clone. V is TRDV1 and J is TRDJ1, with 7 positions matching TRDD3. The V gene's germline CDR1 is TSWWSYY and CDR2 QGS. The V and J ends lost 2 bases and 10 bases, in that order; junction bases with no gene match: 28. The CDR3 loop spans 20 amino acids. The CDR3, as DNA: TGTGCTCTTGGGGAAGCCCCCGTCGCTACTGGGGACCATAAGGGCGTTAGACTCATCTTT. Its translation: CALGEAPVATGDHKGVRLIF.

V and J are TRDV1 and TRDJ1; D is undetermined. Germline V lookup: CDR1 TSWWSYY, CDR2 QGS. Trimming removed 9 bases at V and 4 bases at J, with 12 bases between. The length of the CDR3 is 12 residues. CDR3 sequence reads: CALNFGLDKLIF. The CDR3 region has the DNA TGTGCTCTAAATTTTGGGCTCGATAAACTCATCTTT.

The rearrangement joins TRDV1 to TRDJ2; 9 bases agree with TRDD2. The CDR3 totals 22 residues. The junction had 24 bases not matched to a gene; V was cut back by 3 bases and J by 4 bases. In germline, CDR1 is TSWWSYY, CDR2 QGS. The CDR3 DNA reads TGTGCTCTTGGGGAGCCAGCCTTCCTACGTCTCTACTTGGGGGGCACGACAGCACAACTCTTCTTT. Protein product: CALGEPAFLRLYLGGTTAQLFF.

The J gene is TRDJ1, the V gene TRDV1; D possibly corresponds to TRDD3 (5 bases). The CDR3 is 14 residues long. Germline CDR1 and CDR2: TSWWSYY and QGS. Trimming removed 7 bases from V and 0 bases from J, with 12 bases in between. For the CDR3, the DNA is TGTGCTCTTGTTGAGAGGGATTACACCGATAAACTCATCTTT. This translates into CALVERDYTDKLIF.

The chain recombines TRDV1 with TRDJ1, with TRDD3 matching over 7 bases. In germline, CDR1 is TSWWSYY, CDR2 QGS. V dropped 2 bases and J dropped 0; count of bases not matched to a gene: 24. The CDR3 consists of 22 residues. This CDR3 reads CALGELLAAYVKDTLYTDKLIF. The CDR3, as DNA: TGTGCTCTTGGGGAATTATTGGCGGCCTACGTTAAGGATACGCTCTACACCGATAAACTCATCTTT.

This clone is medium-sized by share. The rearrangement joins TRDV1 to TRDJ1; a possible D gene is TRDD3 (7 bases). V was pared by 2 bases and J by 0 bases, with 28 bases between. From germline, CDR1 is TSWWSYY and CDR2 QGS. The CDR3 is 21 residues long. CDR3 amino acids: CALGEYLPPRSGGLYTDKLIF. Written as DNA, the CDR3 is TGTGCTCTTGGGGAATACCTTCCCCCCCGTTCTGGGGGGCTGTACACCGATAAACTCATCTTT.

This sequence joins TRDV1 and TRDJ1; D not certain. The CDR3 length is 15 residues. Per germline, CDR1 TSWWSYY and CDR2 QGS. Trimming stripped 1 base from V and 3 bases from J, with 12 bases between. Here the CDR3 DNA reads TGTGCTCTTGGGGAACGGACCACACGGCCCGATAAACTCATCTTT. Its translation: CALGERTTRPDKLIF.

This clone was seen only a few times. This chain uses TRDV1 with TRDJ1; the D gene is possibly TRDD3 (6 bases). With 0 bases removed from V and 1 base from J, the gap between germline ends came to 45 bases. Per the germline V gene, CDR1 is TSWWSYY and CDR2 is QGS. This CDR3 has 27 amino acids. The CDR3 region has the DNA TGTGCTCTTGGGGAACTATACTCCCCCACGTTCCGCCCGCCCGATGGTACTGGGCCCCGAGGCACCGATAAACTCATCTTT. Protein sequence: CALGELYSPTFRPPDGTGPRGTDKLIF.

Relative to its sample, this clone is medium-sized (0.01 to 0.1%). The rearrangement joins TRDV1 to TRDJ1; no firm D call. Trimming removed 4 bases at V and 4 bases at J, with 52 bases between. There are 27 residues in the CDR3. Germline CDR1 and CDR2: TSWWSYY and QGS. CDR3 loop: CALGAHPPFGFFIGLDGWCGLIDKLIF. DNA of the CDR3: TGTGCTCTTGGGGCCCATCCTCCGTTCGGGTTTTTTATCGGGCTGGACGGTTGGTGCGGTCTTATCGATAAACTCATCTTT.

This sequence joins TRDV1 and TRDJ1, with 11 nucleotides matching TRDD3. The CDR3 is 19 amino acids. Per germline, CDR1 TSWWSYY and CDR2 QGS. Losses at the gene ends were 2 bases for V and 0 bases for J; bases not matched to a gene: 11. The CDR3 DNA reads TGTGCTCTTGGGGAAGCCTCCTGGGGGATACCTCTTTACACCGATAAACTCATCTTT. Protein product: CALGEASWGIPLYTDKLIF.

This clone was seen a few times. The chain is built from TRDV1 and TRDJ1; 11 positions match TRDD3. Losses at the gene ends were 9 bases for V and 0 bases for J; bases not matched to a gene: 18. CDR1 and CDR2 from the germline V gene are TSWWSYY and QGS. The CDR3 has 19 amino acids. CDR3 sequence: CALLKSARTGGYNTDKLIF. CDR3 coding DNA: TGTGCTCTCCTAAAATCCGCCCGTACTGGGGGATATAACACCGATAAACTCATCTTT.

This sequence joins TRDV1 and TRDJ1; no firm D call. The CDR3 contains 18 residues. The V and J ends lost 4 bases and 1 base respectively, with 22 bases between them. In germline, CDR1 is TSWWSYY, CDR2 QGS. The CDR3 bases are TGTGCTCTTGGGGCCCCCCCCCTCGTCCCTCGGCCCACCGATAAACTCATCTTT. This sequence encodes CALGAPPLVPRPTDKLIF.

By frequency in the sample, this clone is large. This rearrangement joins TRDV1 to TRDJ1, with 13 bases fitting TRDD3. The CDR3 runs 22 residues. Trimming removed 2 bases from V and 0 bases from J; junction bases left unmatched: 18. Per germline, CDR1 TSWWSYY and CDR2 QGS. The CDR3 DNA reads TGTGCTCTTGGGGAATCACGGGAAGGTACTGGGGGATACGGGAAGTACACCGATAAACTCATCTTT. Translation: CALGESREGTGGYGKYTDKLIF.

For this clone: At one end the junction does not follow the germline gene, possibly because of a read error. The rearrangement joins TRDV1 to TRDJ1; TRDD3 matches at 10 bases. This CDR3 is 18 amino acids long. Germline CDR1 reads TSWWSYY; CDR2 reads QGS. The DNA for the CDR3 is TGTGCTCTTGGGGAACTAGGCGTGGGGGATACACTTACCGATAAACGCATCTTT. As protein: CALGELGVGDTLTDKRIF.